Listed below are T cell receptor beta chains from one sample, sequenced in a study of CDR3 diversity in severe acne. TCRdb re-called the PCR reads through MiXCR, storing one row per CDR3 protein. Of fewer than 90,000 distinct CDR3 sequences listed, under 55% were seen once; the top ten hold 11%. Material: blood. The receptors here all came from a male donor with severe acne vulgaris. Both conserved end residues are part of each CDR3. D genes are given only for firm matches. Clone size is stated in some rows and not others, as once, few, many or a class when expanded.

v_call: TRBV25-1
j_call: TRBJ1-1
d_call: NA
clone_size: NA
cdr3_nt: TGTGCCAGCAGTCGAGGCATTGAAGCTCTCTTT
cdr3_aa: CASSRGIEALF

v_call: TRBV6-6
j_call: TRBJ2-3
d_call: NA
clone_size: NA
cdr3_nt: TGTGCCAGCACCCTGACGAGGGAAGGTCCAGATACGCAGTATTTT
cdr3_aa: CASTLTREGPDTQYF

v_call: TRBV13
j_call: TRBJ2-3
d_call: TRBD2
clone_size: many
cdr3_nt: TGTGCCAGCAGCCACCGACCCGGGACTAGCGGGAATACGCAGTATTTT
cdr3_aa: CASSHRPGTSGNTQYF

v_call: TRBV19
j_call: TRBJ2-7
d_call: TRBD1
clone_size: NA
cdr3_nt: TGTGCCAGTAGTATAATTCTAGGGGGCGAGCGGAACTACGAGCAGTACTTC
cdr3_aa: CASSIILGGERNYEQYF

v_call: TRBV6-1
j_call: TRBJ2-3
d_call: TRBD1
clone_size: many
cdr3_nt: TGTGCCAGCAGTGAAAGTATCGGACAGGGAAAGCAGTATTTT
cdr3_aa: CASSESIGQGKQYF

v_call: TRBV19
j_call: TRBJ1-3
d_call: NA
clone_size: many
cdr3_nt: TGTGCCAGTACCGACAGGTCTGGAAACACCATATATTTT
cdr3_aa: CASTDRSGNTIYF

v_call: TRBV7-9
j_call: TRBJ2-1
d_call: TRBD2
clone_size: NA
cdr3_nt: TGTGCCAGCAGCTCGACTAGCGGGCGGAAGAATGAGCAGTTCTTC
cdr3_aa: CASSSTSGRKNEQFF

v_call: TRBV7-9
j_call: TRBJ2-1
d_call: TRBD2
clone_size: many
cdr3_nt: TGTGCCAGCAGCCCTAGCGGGCTAGCGATCAGCTCCTACAATGAGCAGTTCTTC
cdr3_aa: CASSPSGLAISSYNEQFF

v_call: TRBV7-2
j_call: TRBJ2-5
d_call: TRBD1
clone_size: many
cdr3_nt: TGTGCCAGCAGTTATCTAGCCGGACAGGACCAAGAGACCCAGTACTTC
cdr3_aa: CASSYLAGQDQETQYF

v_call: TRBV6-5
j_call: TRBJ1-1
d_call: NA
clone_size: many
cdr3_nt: TGTGCCAGCAGTCGCGATATGAACACTGAAGCTTTCTTT
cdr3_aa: CASSRDMNTEAFF